Below, 17 T cell receptor beta chains from the same sample are listed, as sequenced in a study of blood T cell repertoires in COVID-19. Sequencing was performed with immunoSEQ multiplex PCR; in TCRdb, only in-frame clones are kept and a portion is missing. The repertoire holds some 120,000 clones, with around 81% as singletons. The sequenced sample consisted of peripheral blood. The receptors shown here come from a man in his fifties or sixties with acute or convalescent COVID-19.

The chain combines TRBV27 with TRBJ1-4; the match to TRBD1 covers 9 bases. The CDR3 runs to 14 residues. Trimming removed 8 bases from V and 8 bases from J; junction bases left unmatched: 9. In germline, CDR1 is MNHEY, CDR2 SMNVEV (reference sequence). CDR3 protein: CASSGRTGVEKLFF. In DNA form, the CDR3 reads TGTGCCAGCTCAGGAAGGACAGGGGTGGAAAAACTGTTTTTT.

The CDR3 region is CASSLRGWTEAFF. The CDR3 DNA reads as TGTGCCAGCAGTTTAAGGGGGTGGACTGAAGCTTTCTTT. The gene calls are TRBV12-3 or TRBV12-4 and TRBJ1-1; possibly TRBD1 for D (6 bases). Trimming shortened V by 2 bases and J by 5 bases, and 9 bases separated the two germline ends. The length of the CDR3 is 13 residues.

The genes are TRBV5-1 and TRBJ2-5, with TRBD2 matching 8 bases. This CDR3 is 16 amino acids long. CDR1 and CDR2 (germline): SGHRS, YFSETQ. J lost 2 bases, V lost 1 base, and 7 bases had no gene match. The CDR3 DNA sequence: TGCGCCAGCAGCTTGTCTTGGACTAGCAGACAAGAGACCCAGTACTTC. Amino acids: CASSLSWTSRQETQYF.

This chain links TRBV5-1 with TRBJ2-5, with 13 bases aligning to TRBD2. Per germline, CDR1 SGHRS and CDR2 YFSETQ. This CDR3 contains 16 residues. The J segment lost 5 bases and the V segment lost 4 bases, leaving 8 bases of the junction unmatched. In DNA, the CDR3 is TGCGCCAGCAGCCCAGTTGGGACTAGCGGGACTGAGACCCAGTACTTC. This codes for CASSPVGTSGTETQYF.

The chain has TRBV6-2 or TRBV6-3 and TRBJ1-3; D is ambiguous. Trimming left V 5 bases short and J 4 bases short, with 9 bases between. The germline V gene encodes CDR1 MNHEY and CDR2 SVGEGT. This CDR3 has 13 residues. CDR3 sequence reads: CASSAQSGNTIYF. The DNA of the CDR3 is TGTGCCAGCAGTGCTCAGTCGGGAAACACCATATATTTT.

The chain combines TRBV18 with TRBJ2-1; 8 bases line up with TRBD2. This CDR3 has 16 residues. The V gene's germline CDR1 is KGHSH and CDR2 LQKENI. The J segment lost 6 bases and the V segment lost 0 bases, leaving 7 bases of the junction unmatched. The CDR3 protein is CASSPPGTSRTNEQFF. Written as DNA, the CDR3 is TGTGCCAGCTCACCACCGGGGACTAGTAGGACCAATGAGCAGTTCTTC.

The V and J genes are TRBV12-3 or TRBV12-4 and TRBJ2-7; D is possibly TRBD2 (6 bases). V was shortened by 5 bases and J by 6 bases, with 8 bases between the two germline ends. The CDR3 has 11 amino acids. The CDR3 spells CASSGGVEQYF. CDR3 DNA sequence: TGTGCCAGCAGTGGAGGGGTCGAGCAGTACTTC.

The genes are TRBV7-8 and TRBJ2-5; 8 positions match TRBD2. Germline V gene sequence: CDR1 SGHVS, CDR2 FQNEAQ. This CDR3 is 18 amino acids long. V lost 1 base, J lost 2 bases, and 12 bases stayed unmatched. The CDR3 reads CASSLGYRGSGSQETQYF. The CDR3 nucleotides read TGTGCCAGCAGCTTAGGGTACCGGGGGAGCGGGAGTCAAGAGACCCAGTACTTC.

V and J are TRBV11-3 and TRBJ2-7, with 9 bases matching TRBD2. From germline, CDR1 is SGHNT and CDR2 YENEEA. This CDR3 is built from 13 residues. The junction had 1 base not matched to a gene; V was cut back by 4 bases and J by 3 bases. CDR3 DNA: TGTGCCAGCAGCTCGCGGGAGGGCTACGAGCAGTACTTC. It translates to CASSSREGYEQYF.

This chain joins TRBV7-8 and TRBJ2-5; 9 nucleotides match TRBD2. Unmatched junction bases numbered 8, after V lost 1 base and J lost 14 bases. Germline V lookup: CDR1 SGHVS, CDR2 FQNEAQ. This CDR3 contains 13 residues. CDR3 sequence (DNA): TGTGCCAGCAGCTTAGGTAGCGGGAGTGGTATTTACTTC. Protein: CASSLGSGSGIYF. Full variable domain (remainder filled in from reference TRBV7-8 and TRBJ2-5): GAGVSQSPRYKVAKRGQDVALRCDPISGHVSLFWYQQALGQGPEFLTYFQNEAQLDKSGLPSDRFFAERPEGSVSTLKIQRTQQEDSAVYLCASSLGSGSGIYFGPGTRLLVL.

The chain's CDR3 is CASSMAGEAAKNIQYF. CDR3 DNA: TGTGCCAGTAGTATGGCCGGGGAGGCGGCCAAAAACATTCAGTACTTC. The rearrangement uses TRBV19 and TRBJ2-4; the D gene is possibly TRBD2 (6 bases). The V and J ends lost 3 bases and 1 base respectively, with 13 bases between them. There are 16 residues in the CDR3. CDR1 and CDR2 (germline): LNHDA, SQIVND (reference sequence).

This sequence joins TRBV23-1 and TRBJ1-6; 7 bases are shared with TRBD1. TRBV23-1 is placed among ORFs of uncertain function. The CDR3 has 14 amino acids. The V segment lost 7 bases and the J segment 8 bases; nucleotides outside the gene matches: 8. The CDR3: CASTPRGGDSPLHF. The CDR3 DNA reads TGCGCCAGCACTCCACGAGGGGGCGATTCACCCCTCCACTTT.

The J gene is TRBJ2-7, the V gene TRBV18, with TRBD1 matching over 10 bases. This CDR3 spans 16 amino acids. After removal of 1 base from V and 3 bases from J, the junction contained 6 bases not matched to a gene. CDR1 KGHSH and CDR2 LQKENI come from the germline V gene. CDR3: CASSPRLGQGFYEQYF. The CDR3 DNA reads as TGTGCCAGCTCACCACGACTGGGACAGGGGTTCTACGAGCAGTACTTC.

This clone is a singleton in its sample. The chain has TRBV13 and TRBJ2-1; 10 bases are shared with TRBD2. Per the germline V gene, CDR1 is PRHDT and CDR2 is FYEKMQ (reference sequence). The CDR3 consists of 15 residues. With 2 bases clipped from V and 8 bases from J, the junction kept 6 bases outside the gene matches. The DNA for the CDR3 is TGTGCCAGCAGCTTAAGGCTAGCGGGAGCGCATGAGCAGTTCTTC. Its translation is CASSLRLAGAHEQFF.

The chain has TRBV5-1 and TRBJ1-2; tentative D call: TRBD1 (5 bases). CDR1 SGHRS and CDR2 YFSETQ come from the germline V gene. Trimming pared 4 bases from V and 0 bases from J, leaving 16 bases between. The CDR3 runs 16 residues. The CDR3 nucleotides read TGCGCCAGCAGCCTTACACCGACAGACTCTAACTATGGCTACACCTTC. Its translation: CASSLTPTDSNYGYTF.

The chain uses TRBV5-1 and TRBJ1-1, with D maybe TRBD1 (6 bases). CDR1 is SGHRS, CDR2 YFSETQ, per germline. The CDR3 sequence is 14 residues long. With 3 bases removed from V and 2 bases from J, the gap between germline ends came to 11 bases. This CDR3 is CASSYNRDNTEAFF. The CDR3 DNA follows: TGCGCCAGCAGCTACAACAGGGACAACACTGAAGCTTTCTTT.

This sequence joins TRBV2 and TRBJ2-7, with D perhaps TRBD1 (5 bases). Trimming stripped 7 bases from V and 2 bases from J, with 12 bases between. Germline V gene data show CDR1 as SNHLY and CDR2 as FYNNEI. The CDR3 totals 13 residues. The CDR3 DNA reads as TGTGCCAGCACGGGCAGGGCTGCCTACGAGCAGTACTTC. Its protein product is CASTGRAAYEQYF. Full variable domain (rest looked up from reference TRBV2 and TRBJ2-7): EPEVTQTPSHQVTQMGQEVILRCVPISNHLYFYWYRQILGQKVEFLVSFYNNEISEKSEIFDDQFSVERPDGSNFTLKIRSTKLEDSAMYFCASTGRAAYEQYFGPGTRLTVT.